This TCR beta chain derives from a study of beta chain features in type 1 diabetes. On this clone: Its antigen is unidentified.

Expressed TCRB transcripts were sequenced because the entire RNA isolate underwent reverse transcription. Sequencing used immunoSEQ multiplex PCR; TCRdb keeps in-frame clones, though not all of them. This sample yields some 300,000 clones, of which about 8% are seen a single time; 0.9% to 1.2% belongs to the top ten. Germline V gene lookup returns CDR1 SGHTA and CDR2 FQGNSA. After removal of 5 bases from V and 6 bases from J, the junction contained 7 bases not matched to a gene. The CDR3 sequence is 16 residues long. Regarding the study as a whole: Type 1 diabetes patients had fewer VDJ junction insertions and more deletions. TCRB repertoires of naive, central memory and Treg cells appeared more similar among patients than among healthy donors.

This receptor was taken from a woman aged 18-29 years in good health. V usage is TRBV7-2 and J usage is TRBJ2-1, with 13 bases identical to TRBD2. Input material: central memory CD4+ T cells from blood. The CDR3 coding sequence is TGTGCCAGCAGCCCCAAACTAGCGGGGGGGGCCAATGAGCAGTTCTTC. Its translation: CASSPKLAGGANEQFF.